Listed below are T cell receptor beta chains from one sample, sequenced in a study of blood T cell repertoires in COVID-19. Repertoires were generated with immunoSEQ multiplex PCR, while TCRdb's copy carries only in-frame clones and drops some. The repertoire holds 120,000 to 150,000 clones, with around 80% as singletons. The material sequenced was peripheral blood. The receptors stem from a man aged 60-69 years with active or convalescent COVID-19. The CDR3 runs from the conserved cysteine through the conserved F or W. Not all rows give a size; the values are once, few, many and, for expanded clones, a class.

>TRBJ2-1|NA|TRBV5-8
CASLTSGRIKDEQFF
>TRBJ1-5|NA|TRBV19
CASDENRVGNQPQHF
>TRBJ2-7|NA|TRBV29-1
CSVRLAGSYEQYF
>TRBJ2-3|NA|TRBV7-2
CASSLTSRDTQYF
>TRBJ2-7|NA|TRBV21-1
CASTPPGHYEQYF
>TRBJ2-1|NA|TRBV5-4
CASSLAGSNEQFF
>TRBJ1-1|few|TRBV7-2
CASSLRLGQGMNTEAFF
>TRBJ1-1|NA|TRBV20-1
CSASIQGMNTEAFF
>TRBJ1-2|NA|TRBV7-9
CASSDSRGDYGYTF
>TRBJ2-3|NA|TRBV19
CASSIIGTSGRDTQYF
>TRBJ1-1|NA|TRBV2
CASLPDSTEAFF
>TRBJ1-5|NA|TRBV28
CASVTGIRSQPQHF
>TRBJ2-7|few|TRBV9
CASSPSREQYF
>TRBJ2-3|NA|TRBV11-2
CASSRGAGGRFIIRDTQYF
>TRBJ2-2|NA|TRBV5-6
CASSPGVGETGELFF
>TRBJ1-1|NA|TRBV4-3
CASSQDPTGNTEAFF